The 19 T cell receptor beta chains below were found in one sample sequenced in a study of cytotoxic CD8 clonotypes in ibrutinib-treated CLL. The table came from immunoSEQ multiplex PCR; TCRdb's copy has only in-frame clones and leaves some out. Found here are roughly 180,000 clones, approximately 72% of them singletons; the top ten hold around 15%. The source material was PBMCs, sampled after 24 months of ibrutinib treatment. The receptors were sampled from a human donor with chronic lymphocytic leukemia.

The chain couples TRBV19 to TRBJ1-1; D gene uncertain. Germline assignment: CDR1 LNHDA and CDR2 SQIVND (reference sequence). The CDR3 is 16 residues long. V lost 10 bases to trimming and J lost 2 bases, with 23 bases between them. The CDR3 loop reads CATHTKPVGGNTEAFF. DNA for the CDR3: TGTGCCACCCACACAAAACCCGTTGGTGGAAACACTGAAGCTTTCTTT.

The chain links TRBV10-3 to TRBJ1-3; D is uncertain. Germline CDR1 is ENHRY and CDR2 is SYGVKD. This CDR3 is built from 14 residues. Trimming shortened V by 0 bases and J by 2 bases, and 5 bases separated the two germline ends. The DNA of the CDR3 is TGTGCCATCAGTGAGTCTTCGGCTGGAAACACCATATATTTT. Translated, it gives CAISESSAGNTIYF.

The CDR3 sequence is CASRIQAGGPYEQYF. The CDR3 coding sequence is TGTGCCAGCAGAATCCAAGCGGGAGGTCCGTACGAGCAGTACTTC. The chain recombines TRBV28 with TRBJ2-7; 9 bases map to TRBD2. The CDR3 runs 15 residues. J was trimmed by 4 bases and V by 6 bases; bases with no gene match: 10. The germline CDR1 and CDR2 sequences are MDHEN and SYDVKM.

This chain links TRBV7-9 with TRBJ2-6; D may be TRBD1 (5 bases). Trimming removed 4 bases at V and 0 bases at J, with 19 bases between. The length of the CDR3 is 19 residues. Germline V lookup: CDR1 SEHNR, CDR2 FQNEAQ (reference sequence). DNA of the CDR3: TGTGCCAGCAGCTACAGAAACCCCGACAGACTCTCTGGGGCCAACGTCCTGACTTTC. Protein product: CASSYRNPDRLSGANVLTF. The full variable domain, completed using reference TRBV7-9 and TRBJ2-6, is DTGVSQNPRHKITKRGQNVTFRCDPISEHNRLYWYRQTLGQGPEFLTYFQNEAQLEKSRLLSDRFSAERPKGSFSTLEIQRTEQGDSAMYLCASSYRNPDRLSGANVLTFGAGSRLTVL.

The chain employs TRBV5-4 and TRBJ2-5, with a tentative D call TRBD1 (5 bases). Germline CDR1 reads SGHNT; CDR2 reads YYREEE (reference sequence). The CDR3 contains 13 residues. V was trimmed by 4 bases and J by 4 bases, leaving 11 bases between them. The DNA for the CDR3 is TGTGCCAGCAGCAAAAATAGGGGAGAGACCCAGTACTTC. It specifies CASSKNRGETQYF.

The chain links TRBV19 to TRBJ2-5, with a tentative D call TRBD2 (7 bases). The germline V gene encodes CDR1 LNHDA and CDR2 SQIVND (reference sequence). V was pared by 7 bases and J by 5 bases, with 14 bases between. This CDR3 comprises 13 residues. The CDR3 loop reads CASKGGGTETQYF. The DNA for the CDR3 is TGTGCCAGTAAGGGAGGGGGTACGGAGACCCAGTACTTC.

J is TRBJ2-7 and V is TRBV25-1, with 8 bases that match TRBD1. Germline loops: CDR1 MGHDK, CDR2 SYGVNS. The V segment lost 8 bases and the J segment 2 bases; nucleotides outside the gene matches: 8. The CDR3 is made up of 14 amino acids. CDR3 sequence (DNA): TGTGCCAGCGGGCCAGTGACAGGGGCCTACGAGCAGTACTTC. Translating gives CASGPVTGAYEQYF.

The chain carries TRBV11-1 and TRBJ2-5; 10 bases match TRBD2. Germline trimming cut 5 bases from V and 3 bases from J; bases unmatched to any gene: 9. Germline loops: CDR1 SGHAT, CDR2 FQDESV (reference sequence). The CDR3 covers 16 residues. This CDR3 is CASSVRPGTSEETQYF. CDR3 sequence (DNA): TGTGCCAGCAGCGTACGACCCGGGACTAGCGAAGAGACCCAGTACTTC.

The genes are TRBV4-3 and TRBJ1-4; D not certain. There are 17 residues in the CDR3. Germline V CDR1 and CDR2: LGHNA, YSLEER. The V end lost 1 base, the J end lost 6 bases, and 18 bases lay between the germline ends. The CDR3 DNA follows: TGCGCCAGCAGCCAAGGACTTTTGACCGGGCGGGATGAAAAACTGTTTTTT. Residues: CASSQGLLTGRDEKLFF.

The chain has TRBV7-9 and TRBJ2-3; 11 bases agree with TRBD2. V lost 1 base and J lost 3; bases outside the gene matches: 3. The CDR3 spans 16 residues. Germline assignment: CDR1 SEHNR and CDR2 FQNEAQ (reference sequence). The CDR3 here is CASSLVLAGATDTQYF. CDR3 nucleotides: TGTGCCAGCAGCTTAGTACTAGCGGGGGCAACAGATACGCAGTATTTT.

This sequence joins TRBV28 and TRBJ2-7; 9 bases are shared with TRBD1. The CDR3 loop spans 15 amino acids. The trim removed 3 bases at V and 4 bases at J, leaving 7 bases unmatched. In germline, CDR1 is MDHEN, CDR2 SYDVKM. The CDR3 DNA reads as TGTGCCAGCAGTTTGGTCGGACAGGGGTCTTACGAGCAGTACTTC. Its protein product is CASSLVGQGSYEQYF.

The CDR3 DNA reads as TGTGCCACCAGCTCTACAGGGGAGGGGCTAGGGAACACTGAAGCTTTCTTT. It encodes CATSSTGEGLGNTEAFF. The J gene is TRBJ1-1, the V gene TRBV15; 7 bases map to TRBD1. V was pared by 5 bases and J by 1 base, with 13 bases of the junction left unmatched. The germline V gene has CDR1 LNHNV and CDR2 YYDKDF (reference sequence). This CDR3 spans 17 amino acids. Full variable domain (outside the CDR3, taken from reference TRBV15 and TRBJ1-1): DAMVIQNPRYQVTQFGKPVTLSCSQTLNHNVMYWYQQKSSQAPKLLFHYYDKDFNNEADTPDNFQSRRPNTSFCFLDIRSPGLGDTAMYLCATSSTGEGLGNTEAFFGQGTRLTVV.

The chain joins TRBV28 to TRBJ1-2, with TRBD1 identical over 8 bases. The length of the CDR3 is 16 residues. V was clipped by 7 bases and J by 4 bases; unmatched bases: 14. Germline values: CDR1 MDHEN, CDR2 SYDVKM. CDR3 in amino acids: CASTAEAGGFGYGYTF. The CDR3 DNA reads TGTGCCAGCACCGCCGAGGCAGGGGGCTTTGGCTATGGCTACACCTTC.

This chain links TRBV7-2 with TRBJ2-3; no clear D gene. The V gene's germline CDR1 is SGHTA and CDR2 FQGNSA. V was pared by 0 bases and J by 6 bases, with 13 bases between. The CDR3 has 15 amino acids. CDR3 amino acids: CASSLAPAVADTQYF. CDR3 nucleotides: TGTGCCAGCAGCTTAGCTCCGGCGGTCGCGGATACGCAGTATTTT. The entire variable domain, with the rest obtained from reference TRBV7-2 and TRBJ2-3, is as follows: GAGVSQSPSNKVTEKGKDVELRCDPISGHTALYWYRQSLGQGLEFLIYFQGNSAPDKSGLPSDRFSAERTGGSVSTLTIQRTQQEDSAVYLCASSLAPAVADTQYFGPGTRLTVL.

This clone has just a few counts. The chain joins TRBV2 to TRBJ1-2; D remains ambiguous. The CDR3 is 13 residues long. V was cut by 10 bases and J by 2 bases, with 14 bases left in between. CDR1 SNHLY and CDR2 FYNNEI come from the germline V gene. The CDR3 DNA reads as TGTGCCACTCACTCCCACAAAAACTATGGCTACACCTTC. Encoded protein: CATHSHKNYGYTF.

The chain carries TRBV7-9 and TRBJ2-7; D may be TRBD1 (5 bases). V dropped 5 bases and J dropped 2 bases, with 10 bases sitting between them. In germline, CDR1 is SEHNR, CDR2 FQNEAQ (reference sequence). The CDR3 extends over 13 amino acids. Here the CDR3 DNA reads TGTGCCAGCAGCCGTCAAGGGGCCTACGAGCAGTACTTC. As protein: CASSRQGAYEQYF. The full variable domain, with the rest looked up from reference TRBV7-9 and TRBJ2-7, is DTGVSQNPRHKITKRGQNVTFRCDPISEHNRLYWYRQTLGQGPEFLTYFQNEAQLEKSRLLSDRFSAERPKGSFSTLEIQRTEQGDSAMYLCASSRQGAYEQYFGPGTRLTVT.

The CDR3 DNA follows: TGCGCCAGCAGCCCCTCTAGTTACTCCTACGAGCAGTACTTC. Translated, it gives CASSPSSYSYEQYF. The chain uses TRBV4-1 and TRBJ2-7; D remains unclear. The germline CDR1 and CDR2 sequences are MGHRA and YSYEKL. With 4 bases removed from V and 0 bases from J, the gap between germline ends came to 10 bases. The CDR3 covers 14 residues.

This rearrangement joins TRBV30 to TRBJ1-4; TRBD1 matches 7 bases. CDR1 and CDR2 (germline): GTSNPN, SVGIG (reference sequence). The length of the CDR3 is 16 residues. With 0 bases clipped from V and 2 bases from J, the junction kept 6 bases outside the gene matches. In DNA, the CDR3 is TGTGCCTGGAGTGTACGGACAGGAAGGACTAATGAAAAACTGTTTTTT. Its translation: CAWSVRTGRTNEKLFF.

This clone was detected only a few times. The rearrangement uses TRBV7-2 and TRBJ2-2, with 14 bases aligning to TRBD2. The germline V gene has CDR1 SGHTA and CDR2 FQGNSA. The CDR3 is made up of 17 amino acids. J lost 6 bases, V lost 5 bases, and 8 bases had no gene match. The CDR3 spells CASSKGTSGSLAGELFF. The CDR3 DNA sequence: TGTGCCAGCAGCAAAGGGACTAGCGGGAGTCTGGCCGGGGAGCTGTTTTTT.